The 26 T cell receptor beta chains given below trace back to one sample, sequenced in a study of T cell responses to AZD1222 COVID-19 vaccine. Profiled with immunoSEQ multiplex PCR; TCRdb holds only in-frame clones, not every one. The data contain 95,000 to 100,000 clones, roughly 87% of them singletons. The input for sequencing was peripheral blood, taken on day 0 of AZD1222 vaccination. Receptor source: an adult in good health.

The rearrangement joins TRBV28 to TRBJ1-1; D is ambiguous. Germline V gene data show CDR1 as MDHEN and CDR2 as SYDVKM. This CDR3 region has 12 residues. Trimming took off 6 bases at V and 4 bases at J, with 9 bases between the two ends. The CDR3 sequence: CASSPGATEAFF. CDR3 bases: TGTGCCAGCAGCCCCGGCGCCACTGAAGCTTTCTTT.

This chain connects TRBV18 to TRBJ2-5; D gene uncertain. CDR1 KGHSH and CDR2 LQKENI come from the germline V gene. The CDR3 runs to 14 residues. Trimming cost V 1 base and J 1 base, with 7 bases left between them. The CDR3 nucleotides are TGTGCCAGCTCACCACGAGTGGTCCAAGAGACCCAGTACTTC. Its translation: CASSPRVVQETQYF.

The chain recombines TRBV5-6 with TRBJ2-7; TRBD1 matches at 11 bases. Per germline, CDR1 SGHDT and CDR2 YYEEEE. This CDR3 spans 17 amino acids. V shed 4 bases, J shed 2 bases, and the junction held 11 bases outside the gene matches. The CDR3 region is CASSQQTGQGATYEQYF. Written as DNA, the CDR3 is TGTGCCAGCAGCCAGCAGACCGGACAGGGGGCGACCTACGAGCAGTACTTC. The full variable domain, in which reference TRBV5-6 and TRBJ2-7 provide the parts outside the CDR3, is DAGVTQSPTHLIKTRGQQVTLRCSPKSGHDTVSWYQQALGQGPQFIFQYYEEEERQRGNFPDRFSGHQFPNYSSELNVNALLLGDSALYLCASSQQTGQGATYEQYFGPGTRLTVT.

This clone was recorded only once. CDR3 nucleotide sequence: TGCAGCGTGGGACGGGGGGCAGCAGCTTTCTTT. Amino acid sequence: CSVGRGAAAFF. The V call is TRBV29-1, the J call TRBJ1-1, with D maybe TRBD1 (6 bases). V gave up 6 bases and J gave up 10 bases, with 15 bases separating them. Germline-derived CDR1 and CDR2 are SQVTM and ANQGSEA. The CDR3 is 11 amino acids.

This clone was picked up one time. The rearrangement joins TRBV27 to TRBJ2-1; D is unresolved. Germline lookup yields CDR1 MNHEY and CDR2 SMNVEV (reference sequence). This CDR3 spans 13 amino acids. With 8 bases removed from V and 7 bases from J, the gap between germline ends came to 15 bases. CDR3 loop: CASGSTGGNEQFF. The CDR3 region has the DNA TGTGCCAGCGGGTCAACCGGTGGGAATGAGCAGTTCTTC.

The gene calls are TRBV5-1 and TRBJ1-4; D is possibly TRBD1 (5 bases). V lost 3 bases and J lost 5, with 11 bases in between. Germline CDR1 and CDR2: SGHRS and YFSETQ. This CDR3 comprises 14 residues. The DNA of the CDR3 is TGCGCCAGCAGCTCCGGCAGGGCGAATGAAAAACTGTTTTTT. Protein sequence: CASSSGRANEKLFF.

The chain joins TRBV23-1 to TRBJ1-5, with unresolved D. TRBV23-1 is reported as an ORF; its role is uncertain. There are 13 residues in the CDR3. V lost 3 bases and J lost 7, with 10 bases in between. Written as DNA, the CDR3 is TGCGCCAGCAGTCATCACGGGGAGCAGCCCCAGCATTTT. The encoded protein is CASSHHGEQPQHF.

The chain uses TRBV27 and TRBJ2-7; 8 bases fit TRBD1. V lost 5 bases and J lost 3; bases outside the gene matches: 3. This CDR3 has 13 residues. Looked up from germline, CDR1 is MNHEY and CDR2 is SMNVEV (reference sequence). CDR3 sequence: CASSPGTGYEQYF. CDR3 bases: TGTGCCAGCAGTCCAGGGACAGGCTACGAGCAGTACTTC.

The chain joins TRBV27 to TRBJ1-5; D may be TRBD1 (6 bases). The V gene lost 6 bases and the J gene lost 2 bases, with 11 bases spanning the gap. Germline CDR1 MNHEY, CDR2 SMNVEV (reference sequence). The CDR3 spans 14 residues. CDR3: CASSRPGGNQPQHF. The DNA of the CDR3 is TGTGCCAGCAGCCGCCCAGGGGGCAATCAGCCCCAGCATTTT.

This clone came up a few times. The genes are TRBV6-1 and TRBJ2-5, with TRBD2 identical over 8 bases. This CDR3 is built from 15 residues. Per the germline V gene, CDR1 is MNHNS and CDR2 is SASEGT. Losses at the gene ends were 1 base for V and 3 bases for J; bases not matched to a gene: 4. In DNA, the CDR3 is TGTGCCAGCAGTGAAGATAGCGGGATGAAAGAGACCCAGTACTTC. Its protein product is CASSEDSGMKETQYF.

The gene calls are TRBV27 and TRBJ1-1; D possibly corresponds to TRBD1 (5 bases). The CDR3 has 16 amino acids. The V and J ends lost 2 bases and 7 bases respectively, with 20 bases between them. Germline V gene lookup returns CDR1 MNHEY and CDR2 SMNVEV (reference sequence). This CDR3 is CASSLDGARTLSEAFF. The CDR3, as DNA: TGTGCCAGCAGTTTAGACGGGGCGAGAACCCTTAGTGAAGCTTTCTTT.

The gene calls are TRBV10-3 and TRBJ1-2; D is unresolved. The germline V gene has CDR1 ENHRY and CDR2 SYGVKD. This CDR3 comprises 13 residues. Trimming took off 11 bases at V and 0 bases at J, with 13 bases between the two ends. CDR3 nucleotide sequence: TGTGCCGCATCTTCTACTACTAACTATGGCTACACCTTC. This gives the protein CAASSTTNYGYTF.

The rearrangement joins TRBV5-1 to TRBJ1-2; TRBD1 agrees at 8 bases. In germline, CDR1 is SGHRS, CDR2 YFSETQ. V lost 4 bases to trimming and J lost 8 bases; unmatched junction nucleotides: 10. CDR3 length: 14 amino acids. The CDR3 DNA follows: TGCGCCAGCAGCCAAGGACAGGGACTCTTAGGCTACACCTTC. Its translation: CASSQGQGLLGYTF.

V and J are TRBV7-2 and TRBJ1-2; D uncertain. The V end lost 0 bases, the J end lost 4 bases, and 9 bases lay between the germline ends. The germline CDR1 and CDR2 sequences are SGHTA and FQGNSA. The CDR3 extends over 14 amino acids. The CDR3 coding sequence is TGTGCCAGCAGCTTAGCCGGGGTGGCCTATGGCTACACCTTC. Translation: CASSLAGVAYGYTF.

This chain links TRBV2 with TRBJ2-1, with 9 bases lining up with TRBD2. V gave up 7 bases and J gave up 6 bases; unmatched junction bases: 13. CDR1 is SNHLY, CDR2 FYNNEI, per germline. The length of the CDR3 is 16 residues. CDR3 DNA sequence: TGTGCCAGCACCCCCGAGCGCGCTAGCGGGACCAATGAGCAGTTCTTC. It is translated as CASTPERASGTNEQFF. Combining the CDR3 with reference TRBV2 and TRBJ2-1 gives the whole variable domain EPEVTQTPSHQVTQMGQEVILRCVPISNHLYFYWYRQILGQKVEFLVSFYNNEISEKSEIFDDQFSVERPDGSNFTLKIRSTKLEDSAMYFCASTPERASGTNEQFFGPGTRLTVL.

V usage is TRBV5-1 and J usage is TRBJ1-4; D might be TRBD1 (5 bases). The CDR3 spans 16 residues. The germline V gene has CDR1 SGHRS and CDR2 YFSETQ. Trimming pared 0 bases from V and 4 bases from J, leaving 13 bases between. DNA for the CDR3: TGCGCCAGCAGCTTGGAAAGGGGCGGGGATAATGAAAAACTGTTTTTT. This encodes CASSLERGGDNEKLFF.

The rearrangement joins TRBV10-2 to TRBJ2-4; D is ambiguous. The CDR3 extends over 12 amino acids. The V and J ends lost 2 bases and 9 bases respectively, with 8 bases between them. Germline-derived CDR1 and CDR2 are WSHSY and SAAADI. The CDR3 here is CASSEPPGIQYF. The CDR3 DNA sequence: TGCGCCAGCAGTGAGCCCCCGGGCATTCAGTACTTC.

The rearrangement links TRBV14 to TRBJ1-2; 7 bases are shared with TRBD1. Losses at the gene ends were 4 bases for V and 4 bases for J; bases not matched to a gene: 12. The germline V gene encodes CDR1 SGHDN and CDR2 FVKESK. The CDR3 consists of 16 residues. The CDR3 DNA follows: TGTGCCAGCAGCCGAGGACAGGCCAGGGCTACCTATGGCTACACCTTC. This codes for CASSRGQARATYGYTF.

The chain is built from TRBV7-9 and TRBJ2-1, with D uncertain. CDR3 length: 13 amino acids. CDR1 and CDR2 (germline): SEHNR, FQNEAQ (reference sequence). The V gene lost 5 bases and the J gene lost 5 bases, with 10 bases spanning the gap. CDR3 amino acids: CASSPGRNNEQFF. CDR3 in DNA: TGTGCCAGCAGCCCCGGACGGAACAATGAGCAGTTCTTC.

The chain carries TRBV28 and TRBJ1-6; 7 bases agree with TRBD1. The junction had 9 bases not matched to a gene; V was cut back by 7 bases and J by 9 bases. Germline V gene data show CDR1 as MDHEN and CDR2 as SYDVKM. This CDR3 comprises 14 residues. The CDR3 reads CASTLGQPTSPLHF. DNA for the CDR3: TGTGCCAGCACCCTGGGACAGCCGACTTCACCCCTCCACTTT.

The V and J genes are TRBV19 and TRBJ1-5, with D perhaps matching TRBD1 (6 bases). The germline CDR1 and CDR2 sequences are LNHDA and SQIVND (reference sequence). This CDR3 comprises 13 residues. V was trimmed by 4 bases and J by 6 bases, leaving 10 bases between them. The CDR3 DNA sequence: TGTGCCAGTAGTAAGCAGGACAGTCAGCCCCAGCATTTT. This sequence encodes CASSKQDSQPQHF.

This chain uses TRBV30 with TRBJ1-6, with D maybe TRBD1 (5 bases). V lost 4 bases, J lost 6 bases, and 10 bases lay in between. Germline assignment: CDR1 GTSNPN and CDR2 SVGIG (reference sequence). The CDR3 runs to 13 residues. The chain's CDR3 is CAWTAGGNSPLHF. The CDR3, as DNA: TGTGCCTGGACAGCGGGGGGTAATTCACCCCTCCACTTT.

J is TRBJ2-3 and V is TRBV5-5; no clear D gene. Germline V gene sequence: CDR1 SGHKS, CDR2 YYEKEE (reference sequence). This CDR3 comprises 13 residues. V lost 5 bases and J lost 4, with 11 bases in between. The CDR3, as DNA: TGTGCCAGCAGTCCCGTCGGCTCAGATACGCAGTATTTT. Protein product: CASSPVGSDTQYF.

CDR3 amino acids: CASSYRRTGDEQYF. In DNA form, the CDR3 reads TGTGCCAGCAGTTACCGACGGACAGGGGACGAGCAGTACTTC. This chain connects TRBV6-5 to TRBJ2-7, with TRBD1 matching over 9 bases. Trimming cost V 2 bases and J 5 bases; bases outside gene matches: 4. The CDR3 totals 14 residues. CDR1 MNHEY and CDR2 SVGAGI come from the germline V gene.

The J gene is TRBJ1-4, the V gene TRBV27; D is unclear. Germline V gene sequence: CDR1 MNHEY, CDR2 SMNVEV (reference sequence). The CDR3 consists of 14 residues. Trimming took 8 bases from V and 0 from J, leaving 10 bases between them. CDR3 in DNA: TGTGCCAGCGGAACCTGGGCAACTAATGAAAAACTGTTTTTT. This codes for CASGTWATNEKLFF.

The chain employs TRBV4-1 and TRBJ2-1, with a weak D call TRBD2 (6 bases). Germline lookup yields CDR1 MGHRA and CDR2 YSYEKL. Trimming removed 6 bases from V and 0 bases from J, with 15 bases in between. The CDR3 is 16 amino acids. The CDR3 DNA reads TGCGCCAGCAGGTACCGTAGCGGTAGCTCCTACAATGAGCAGTTCTTC. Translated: CASRYRSGSSYNEQFF.